The 8 T cell receptor beta chains presented below share a single source sample, sequenced in a study of PD-1 blockade in mismatch repair-deficient tumors. The protocol was immunoSEQ multiplex PCR, while the TCRdb copy is restricted to in-frame clones and leaves out a portion. Among roughly 110,000 clones listed, about 83% were seen once. The sequencing used peripheral blood, collected about 60 weeks after starting pembrolizumab. These receptors were taken from an adult with mismatch repair-deficient cancer.

This chain uses TRBV29-1 with TRBJ2-2; TRBD2 is a possible D gene (6 bases). The CDR3 runs to 11 residues. CDR1 and CDR2 from the germline V gene are SQVTM and ANQGSEA. V lost 7 bases to trimming and J lost 3 bases, with 6 bases between them. The CDR3 loop reads CSGGDTGELFF. CDR3 nucleotides: TGCAGCGGCGGGGACACCGGGGAGCTGTTTTTT.

The chain has TRBV2 and TRBJ2-1, with 11 nucleotides matching TRBD2. Germline trimming cut 0 bases from V and 7 bases from J; bases unmatched to any gene: 8. The germline gives CDR1 SNHLY, CDR2 FYNNEI. There are 17 residues in the CDR3. The CDR3 DNA reads as TGTGCCAGCAGTGAAGCGGGACTAGCGGTCCCACGGAATGAGCAGTTCTTC. Protein: CASSEAGLAVPRNEQFF.

J is TRBJ1-1 and V is TRBV7-9; weak D call: TRBD1 (5 bases). The CDR3 consists of 16 residues. Germline assignment: CDR1 SEHNR and CDR2 FQNEAQ (reference sequence). Trimming removed 3 bases from V and 2 bases from J, with 16 bases in between. The CDR3, as DNA: TGTGCCAGCAGCTTCCCTAGACGGGGGAGTAACACTGAAGCTTTCTTT. Translating gives CASSFPRRGSNTEAFF.

Only one count was recorded for this clone. J is TRBJ1-1 and V is TRBV29-1, with TRBD1 matching 8 bases. Germline-derived CDR1 and CDR2 are SQVTM and ANQGSEA. This CDR3 is built from 14 residues. The junction had 5 bases not matched to a gene; V was cut back by 4 bases and J by 1 base. This chain's CDR3 is CSVAQGASNTEAFF. In nucleotides, the CDR3 is TGCAGCGTTGCCCAGGGGGCTTCGAACACTGAAGCTTTCTTT.

This clone showed up just a few times. The chain couples TRBV7-2 to TRBJ2-7; TRBD2 matches 9 bases. The V and J ends lost 0 bases and 2 bases, in that order; junction bases with no gene match: 2. CDR3 size: 15 residues. In germline, CDR1 is SGHTA, CDR2 FQGNSA. The CDR3 DNA reads TGTGCCAGCAGCTTAGCGGGCGGGAGGGCCTACGAGCAGTACTTC. Protein sequence: CASSLAGGRAYEQYF.

J is TRBJ2-7 and V is TRBV19; no firm D call. The CDR3 extends over 14 amino acids. Germline V CDR1 and CDR2: LNHDA, SQIVND (reference sequence). V was trimmed by 1 base and J by 7 bases, leaving 14 bases between them. The CDR3 sequence is CASSIGGRPEEQYF. The CDR3, as DNA: TGTGCCAGTAGTATAGGGGGTCGACCGGAGGAGCAGTACTTC.

The chain carries TRBV6-6 and TRBJ2-7; tentatively, D is TRBD1 (5 bases). V lost 6 bases, J lost 0 bases, and 12 bases lay in between. This CDR3 is 14 amino acids long. From germline, CDR1 is MNHNY and CDR2 SVGAGI (reference sequence). The CDR3 reads CASSLNRNSYEQYF. In DNA, the CDR3 is TGTGCCAGCAGCTTAAACAGGAACTCCTACGAGCAGTACTTC.

This chain connects TRBV5-6 to TRBJ2-7; D unresolved. The V gene's germline CDR1 is SGHDT and CDR2 YYEEEE. This CDR3 region has 12 residues. V lost 4 bases to trimming and J lost 4 bases, with 9 bases between them. The CDR3 DNA follows: TGTGCCAGCAGCCTGGGTATTTACGAGCAGTACTTC. Amino acid sequence: CASSLGIYEQYF. Supplemented by reference TRBV5-6 and TRBJ2-7, the full variable domain reads DAGVTQSPTHLIKTRGQQVTLRCSPKSGHDTVSWYQQALGQGPQFIFQYYEEEERQRGNFPDRFSGHQFPNYSSELNVNALLLGDSALYLCASSLGIYEQYFGPGTRLTVT.